What follows are 22 T cell receptor beta chains derived from one specimen sequenced in a study of early T cells in non-severe SARS-CoV-2 infection. MiXCR, run by TCRdb on the 5' RACE reads, gives a single entry per CDR3 protein. Among 65,000 to 95,000 distinct CDR3 sequences, more than 9% were seen once, and the ten largest hold approximately 4.9%. Material: whole blood. These receptors all stem from an adult who was a healthcare worker with PCR-confirmed SARS-CoV-2 infection or an uninfected control (not recorded which).

In this sample, this clonotype turned up a few times. This sequence joins TRBV27 and TRBJ2-7; the match to TRBD2 covers 7 bases. Germline trimming cut 5 bases from V and 0 bases from J; bases unmatched to any gene: 16. The CDR3 length is 18 residues. The germline gives CDR1 MNHEY, CDR2 SMNVEV (reference sequence). The CDR3: CASSRRIGASGISYEQYF. CDR3 sequence (DNA): TGTGCCAGCAGTCGCCGTATTGGGGCTAGCGGAATCTCCTACGAGCAGTACTTC.

The chain combines TRBV14 with TRBJ1-1; D unclear. CDR3 size: 12 residues. Germline assignment: CDR1 SGHDN and CDR2 FVKESK. The V end was cut by 2 bases, the J end by 10 bases, with 11 bases between. The DNA for the CDR3 is TGTGCCAGCAGCCAATCTTATCGCTTAGCTTTCTTT. This sequence encodes CASSQSYRLAFF. The full variable domain, rest sourced from reference TRBV14 and TRBJ1-1, is EAGVTQFPSHSVIEKGQTVTLRCDPISGHDNLYWYRRVMGKEIKFLLHFVKESKQDESGMPNNRFLAERTGGTYSTLKVQPAELEDSGVYFCASSQSYRLAFFGQGTRLTVV.

With regard to this clonotype: This clone may be a read error of a much larger clone one base away. This chain links TRBV9 with TRBJ1-1; TRBD1 matches at 7 bases. The trim removed 0 bases at V and 4 bases at J, leaving 0 bases unmatched. Germline V gene data show CDR1 as SGDLS and CDR2 as YYNGEE. The length of the CDR3 is 13 residues. This CDR3 is CASSVGQGTEAFF. The CDR3, as DNA: TGTGCCAGCAGCGTAGGACAGGGCACTGAAGCTTTCTTT.

This sequence joins TRBV5-1 and TRBJ2-7; D gene unclear. V lost 0 bases to trimming and J lost 5 bases, with 12 bases between them. This CDR3 spans 14 amino acids. Per germline, CDR1 SGHRS and CDR2 YFSETQ. In nucleotides, the CDR3 is TGCGCCAGCAGCTTGGAAGGACGCCGGGACGAGCAGTACTTC. Its translation is CASSLEGRRDEQYF.

This clonotype was picked up a small number of times. This chain links TRBV15 with TRBJ1-4, with D possibly matching TRBD1 (5 bases). The germline V gene has CDR1 LNHNV and CDR2 YYDKDF (reference sequence). CDR3 length equals 15 residues. V shed 3 bases and J shed 7 bases, with 15 bases lying between them. CDR3 in amino acids: CATSSHVAGSEKLFF. The CDR3 DNA follows: TGTGCCACCAGCAGCCACGTTGCAGGGAGTGAAAAACTGTTTTTT.

This clonotype was recorded many times. The J gene is TRBJ1-5, the V gene TRBV2; TRBD1 is a possible D gene (6 bases). This CDR3 comprises 15 residues. Germline V gene lookup returns CDR1 SNHLY and CDR2 FYNNEI. V lost 2 bases and J 9 bases, leaving 17 bases between the germline ends. CDR3 sequence: CASSETQGYGMPQHF. The CDR3 nucleotides are TGTGCCAGCAGTGAAACCCAGGGGTACGGTATGCCCCAGCATTTT.

This clonotype has at least ten counts. The V and J genes are TRBV29-1 and TRBJ2-7, with no clear D. This CDR3 is built from 12 residues. The V gene's germline CDR1 is SQVTM and CDR2 ANQGSEA. Trimming pared 1 base from V and 2 bases from J, leaving 6 bases between. The CDR3 spells CSVEGSAYEQYF. In nucleotides, the CDR3 is TGCAGCGTTGAAGGCAGTGCCTACGAGCAGTACTTC.

This clonotype was observed at least ten times. V and J are TRBV12-3 or TRBV12-4 and TRBJ1-3; no firm D call. This CDR3 spans 14 amino acids. V dropped 7 bases and J dropped 0 bases, with 10 bases sitting between them. The CDR3 DNA sequence: TGTGCCAGCAACCCGATCAGCTCTGGAAACACCATATATTTT. Amino acids: CASNPISSGNTIYF.

This clonotype was seen only a few times. This chain uses TRBV29-1 with TRBJ2-1; the D gene is possibly TRBD2 (5 bases). Germline CDR1 is SQVTM and CDR2 is ANQGSEA. The ends were cut back, 5 bases at V and 7 bases at J, with 9 bases in the middle. CDR3 size: 11 residues. For the CDR3, the DNA is TGCAGCGTTCGTCGAGGGAATGAGCAGTTCTTC. It translates to CSVRRGNEQFF.

This clonotype was counted many times. This rearrangement joins TRBV27 to TRBJ1-1; 7 bases map to TRBD1. Germline CDR1 and CDR2: MNHEY and SMNVEV (reference sequence). The trim removed 5 bases at V and 2 bases at J, leaving 8 bases unmatched. There are 15 residues in the CDR3. The DNA of the CDR3 is TGTGCCAGCAGTCCACGGACAGGTTTTAACACTGAAGCTTTCTTT. Amino acid sequence: CASSPRTGFNTEAFF.

A word on this clonotype: A much larger clone differs from this one at a single base, so this may be a read error. V and J are TRBV6-2 or TRBV6-3 and TRBJ2-3; D is undetermined. Germline values: CDR1 MNHEY, CDR2 SVGEGT. The CDR3 sequence is 15 residues long. This CDR3 is CASSYSITGTDTPYF. CDR3 sequence (DNA): TGTGCCAGCAGTTACTCGATAACTGGCACAGATACGCCGTATTTT.

The V and J genes are TRBV25-1 and TRBJ2-1; TRBD2 aligns across 10 bases. Germline values: CDR1 MGHDK, CDR2 SYGVNS. J gave up 7 bases and V 6 bases, and 6 bases lay outside the gene matches. This CDR3 comprises 14 residues. The CDR3 loop is CASSTSGKQNEQFF. CDR3 bases: TGTGCCAGCAGCACTAGCGGGAAGCAGAATGAGCAGTTCTTC.

This clonotype has at least ten counts. The chain combines TRBV6-2 or TRBV6-3 with TRBJ2-2; D unclear. Germline CDR1 is MNHEY and CDR2 is SVGEGT. There are 14 residues in the CDR3. Trimming took off 7 bases at V and 2 bases at J, with 11 bases between the two ends. The CDR3 DNA reads TGTGCCAGCAAGCCGGGTTACAACACCGGGGAGCTGTTTTTT. Translating gives CASKPGYNTGELFF.

There are many counts of this clonotype. This chain links TRBV20-1 with TRBJ2-3, with unresolved D. Between the trimmed V and J ends, which lost 2 bases and 2 bases, there was a span of 14 bases. The CDR3 length is 15 residues. CDR1 and CDR2 (germline): DFQATT, SNEGSKA (reference sequence). CDR3 nucleotide sequence: TGCAGTGCTAGATGGAGTGTCCGGATCACAGATACGCAGTATTTT. This gives the protein CSARWSVRITDTQYF.

The sample holds a few counts of this clonotype. The chain employs TRBV11-1 and TRBJ1-1; tentative D call: TRBD1 (6 bases). Trimming pared 4 bases from V and 2 bases from J, leaving 17 bases between. This CDR3 is built from 16 residues. CDR1 and CDR2 from the germline V gene are SGHAT and FQDESV (reference sequence). CDR3 sequence (DNA): TGTGCCAGCAGCTCAGGGACACGGGCAAGAAACACTGAAGCTTTCTTT. Residues: CASSSGTRARNTEAFF.

This chain links TRBV2 with TRBJ1-1; no reliable D call. The CDR3 length is 15 residues. Trimming left V 2 bases short and J 2 bases short, with 12 bases between. From germline, CDR1 is SNHLY and CDR2 FYNNEI. The CDR3 nucleotides read TGTGCCAGCAGTGAAATGTTAGGCAGTAACACTGAAGCTTTCTTT. It codes for CASSEMLGSNTEAFF.

This clonotype was recorded many times. The CDR3 DNA reads TGTGCCAGCAGCACCGGTACTGGGCGCCACTACGAGCAGTACTTC. This codes for CASSTGTGRHYEQYF. V is TRBV7-9 and J is TRBJ2-7, with D hard to call. Germline CDR1 and CDR2: SEHNR and FQNEAQ (reference sequence). CDR3 length equals 15 residues. The V and J ends lost 5 bases and 3 bases respectively, with 17 bases between them.

V is TRBV2 and J is TRBJ1-3, with D unclear. V lost 6 bases to trimming and J lost 4 bases, with 13 bases between them. CDR1 and CDR2 from the germline V gene are SNHLY and FYNNEI. The CDR3 covers 14 residues. In nucleotides, the CDR3 is TGTGCCAGCAGAAACCAACCCGGGGGAAACACCATATATTTT. Amino acid sequence: CASRNQPGGNTIYF.

There are many counts of this clonotype. V gene TRBV28 combines with J gene TRBJ2-1; a weak D match, TRBD2 (5 bases). Germline assignment: CDR1 MDHEN and CDR2 SYDVKM. The CDR3 has 14 amino acids. Trimming removed 6 bases from V and 4 bases from J, with 13 bases in between. The CDR3 sequence is CASSPLGGYNEQFF. CDR3 DNA sequence: TGTGCCAGCAGCCCCCTTGGAGGATACAATGAGCAGTTCTTC.

This clonotype was detected many times. The chain has TRBV12-3 or TRBV12-4 and TRBJ2-1, with a tentative D call TRBD2 (6 bases). The CDR3 totals 11 residues. V was pared by 6 bases and J by 8 bases, with 8 bases between. CDR3 amino acids: CASREGHEQFF. For the CDR3, the DNA is TGTGCCAGCAGGGAGGGCCATGAGCAGTTCTTC.

This clonotype was found many times. The gene calls are TRBV15 and TRBJ2-2; 9 nucleotides align to TRBD1. After removal of 0 bases from V and 5 bases from J, the junction contained 7 bases not matched to a gene. The CDR3 consists of 17 residues. Germline CDR1 and CDR2: LNHNV and YYDKDF (reference sequence). In DNA form, the CDR3 reads TGTGCCACCAGCAGAGATGGAGAGGACAGGGGTACCGGGGAGCTGTTTTTT. It yields the protein CATSRDGEDRGTGELFF.

This clonotype was detected ten times or more. The chain joins TRBV28 to TRBJ1-5; D unclear. The CDR3 loop spans 14 amino acids. Between the trimmed V and J ends, which lost 0 bases and 4 bases, there was a span of 7 bases. Germline CDR1 and CDR2: MDHEN and SYDVKM. CDR3 nucleotides: TGTGCCAGCAGTTTATGGTCGGAAAATCAGCCCCAGCATTTT. Its translation is CASSLWSENQPQHF.